Below, 5 T cell receptor beta chains from the same sample are listed, as sequenced in a study of CD8 T cells in ankylosing spondylitis (dated by TCRdb to 2016 to 2017). Receptor libraries were prepared by 5' RACE. Instrument on record: Illumina HiSeq 2500. Using fastp trimming at Q25 and MiXCR clonotype assembly, TCRdb reanalyzed the public sequencing data and kept in-frame beta chains. Every entry covers one CDR3 protein and lists the most common genes and DNA from its rows. This sample lists 300,000 to 400,000 distinct CDR3 sequences; roughly 22% were detected once. The ten largest clones take up about 12% of the sample. Sequenced input: blood, either unsorted or a sorted T cell fraction (not recorded which). All receptors derive from a male donor with ankylosing spondylitis or in good health (not recorded which).

The chain joins TRBV15 to TRBJ2-1; tentative D call: TRBD2 (6 bases). The germline gives CDR1 LNHNV, CDR2 YYDKDF (reference sequence). The CDR3 is 14 amino acids. Trimming took off 4 bases at V and 10 bases at J, with 17 bases between the two ends. The CDR3 nucleotides are TGTGCCACCAGCAATGGACTACCCGGTGAGGAGCAGTTCTTC. Its protein is CATSNGLPGEEQFF.

This clonotype was found a few times. V and J are TRBV7-9 and TRBJ2-7; 7 bases are a match to TRBD1. Germline V gene data show CDR1 as SEHNR and CDR2 as FQNEAQ (reference sequence). V was clipped by 7 bases and J by 1 base; unmatched bases: 7. CDR3 size: 14 residues. CDR3 sequence: CASTHRGPSYEQYF. The CDR3 region has the DNA TGTGCCAGCACCCACAGGGGCCCGTCCTACGAGCAGTACTTC.

This clonotype was observed many times. This chain uses TRBV15 with TRBJ2-3; no clear D. Trimming shortened V by 2 bases and J by 1 base, and 10 bases separated the two germline ends. The CDR3 has 15 amino acids. Germline CDR1 and CDR2: LNHNV and YYDKDF (reference sequence). In DNA form, the CDR3 reads TGTGCCACCAGCAGACCACCTGTGGGCACAGATACGCAGTATTTT. Translated, it gives CATSRPPVGTDTQYF.

This clonotype was detected only a few times. V and J are TRBV7-9 and TRBJ2-5; maybe TRBD2 (5 bases). CDR3 size: 15 residues. Looked up from germline, CDR1 is SEHNR and CDR2 is FQNEAQ (reference sequence). Trimming shortened V by 5 bases and J by 5 bases, and 18 bases separated the two germline ends. The CDR3 sequence is CASSTREGVGETQYF. DNA of the CDR3: TGTGCCAGCAGCACACGAGAGGGAGTTGGGGAGACCCAGTACTTC.

In this sample, this clonotype turned up a few times. The genes are TRBV6-5 and TRBJ2-3; D is uncertain. Germline CDR1 and CDR2: MNHEY and SVGAGI. The CDR3 totals 14 residues. The V end lost 1 base, the J end lost 2 bases, and 7 bases lay between the germline ends. CDR3 sequence (DNA): TGTGCCAGCAGTTACTTCTCATCCACAGATACGCAGTATTTT. Translation: CASSYFSSTDTQYF.